This section outlines one TCR beta chain sequence together with its context. Antigen unknown. Only in-frame clones appear in the TCRdb table, and some are missing; sequencing was by immunoSEQ multiplex PCR. This repertoire shows 160,000 or so clones, roughly 90% found once; its top ten account for less than 6.5%. The data derive from a study of T cell responses to AZD1222 COVID-19 vaccine. Whole-study results and caveats: A mostly white British donor set with more females was recruited, and clonal diversity was possibly underestimated.

This CDR3 contains 13 residues. Germline CDR1 is MDHEN and CDR2 is SYDVKM. V dropped 9 bases and J dropped 2 bases, with 11 bases sitting between them. This receptor was taken from an adult in good health. Sequencing used peripheral blood, obtained on day 0 of AZD1222 vaccination. This chain joins TRBV28 and TRBJ2-1, with TRBD2 as a possible D gene (5 bases). CDR3 sequence (DNA): TGTGCCAGTCTAGCCTCAACCTACAATGAGCAGTTCTTC. This sequence encodes CASLASTYNEQFF.